This T cell receptor beta chain was captured by sequencing in a study of cytomegalovirus exposure and HLA in healthy donors (dated by TCRdb to about 2017). About the study as a whole: An earlier analysis of roughly 610 of the donors reported around 280 Gb of sequence data and about 120 million unique TCR beta sequences obtained from about 170 million T cells. About 280 gigabases of sequencing data and tens of millions of unique TCR sequences were included in an early release covering 500 to 750 HLA-typed donors. The genetic ancestry cluster associated with self-reported Caucasian donors included over 65% of the 398 genotyped donors. The aim of the study was to test whether cataloging public T cell receptors could identify signatures of past pathogen exposure. The T cell repertoires of around 730 subjects were profiled by immunosequencing and related to cytomegalovirus serostatus. In addition to the first cohort of 666 subjects, a separate validation cohort of around 110 different subjects was used. High-throughput TCR immunosequencing, statistical association of individual TCRs with disease status, and machine learning were combined to predict cytomegalovirus infection status. To study patterns of TCR occurrence, a later analysis re-analyzed previously published TCR beta repertoires from under 750 donors and added high-resolution HLA genotyping. The later analysis used no new phenotypic data to find candidate immune exposures, relying instead on TCR beta sequences and their occurrence across donors. To decide whether each TCR beta V gene segment behaved as functional or pseudogenic, an earlier analysis of 587 of the donors relied on high-throughput TCR beta sequencing. Donor age, sex, ethnicity and CMV serostatus were compiled together with the repertoire data. In a later genetic analysis, genome-wide SNP genotypes for about 65% of the 666 donors were used, and that subset was treated as a discovery cohort. Every discovery cohort repertoire had been produced on one sequencing platform. HLA typing included class I and class II loci at four-digit resolution. The number of donors typed differed by locus, with roughly 620-630 for A, B, C, DRB1 and DQB1, around 520 for DQA1, under 610 for DPA1, and around 430 for DPB1. About five DR-DQ haplotypes were handled as single units for association and clustering, since linkage in the cohort was strong. Among 300 to 450 genotyped donors of the cohort, an average of around 240,000 unique TCR beta nucleotide sequences were sequenced per donor, roughly 18% of them non-productive.

V trim: 2 bases; J trim: 0 bases; unmatched bases: 7. Reading the germline V gene gives CDR1 MNHNS and CDR2 SASEGT. The CDR3 spans 16 residues, from the cysteine through the phenylalanine. Left in the record is the CDR3 DNA by itself, 48 bases read in frame from the first base. The cohort consisted of 666 healthy bone marrow donors. At the time of sampling, every cohort member was nominally healthy, though immune exposures that went unrecorded were likely present. The donor tested CMV seronegative and was one of the 352 seronegative cohort members. A peripheral blood sample was provided by each donor, and peripheral blood mononuclear cells were used for TCR beta sequencing. Genomic DNA extraction from the blood cell samples was performed with the Qiagen DNeasy Blood Extraction Kit. About this clone itself: The target of this receptor is not known. No base-level quality is on record; no much larger clone is a single base apart.

Broader findings and caveats from the paper: In a later analysis, the rate of TCR association differed among HLA loci, with DRB1 alleles having the most associated TCRs and HLA-C alleles having the fewest. In a later genetic analysis, a missense DCLRE1C variant was associated with V-gene and J-gene trimming of TCR beta chains, and the association was replicated in an independent cohort. A cluster of highly shared sequence variants was judged likely to be a technical artifact of the sequencing pipeline. Immune exposure information for the cohort was limited to CMV serostatus. A later genetic analysis reported fewer N-insertions in productive TCRs among donors in an Asian-associated ancestry cluster than the roughly 620-donor mean. While some public TCRs were present in many individuals, most TCR sequences turned up only very rarely across donors. A later analysis found that most CMV-associated TCR beta chains appeared HLA-restricted, with HLA associations seemingly driven largely by CMV exposure. A later analysis associated about 16,000 TCR beta sequences with specific HLA alleles at a false discovery rate of 0.05. In vitro tests confirmed that a few of the cytomegalovirus-associated TCR beta chains recognize cytomegalovirus antigens. This cohort had only TCR beta chains sequenced, and the lack of alpha or paired-chain data limited which features could be detected. When HLA alleles, especially DR and DQ, strongly co-occurred, attributing TCR associations to individual alleles was difficult. The classifier was reported to diagnose cytomegalovirus status with high specificity and sensitivity in both the original and validation cohorts. According to the authors, the approach could potentially be generalized to other disease states and immunological phenotypes. An earlier analysis of several hundred of the donors showed that most TCR beta V segments appeared in productive rearrangements either about 87% or about 30% of the time, which broadly matched IMGT annotations. A later analysis reported that several top co-occurrence clusters appeared linked to parvovirus B19, influenza, CMV and Epstein-Barr virus. A further reported finding was that TCR beta sequences accurately predicted the HLA-A and HLA-B alleles for most subjects in the first cohort. Because HLA typing was unavailable for some donors at each locus, only the typed subset was used in association tests. The study listed 150 to 200 TCR beta chains as associated with cytomegalovirus. Compared with equally common non-associated chains, HLA-associated TCR beta chains in a later analysis were more clonally expanded and had lower generation probabilities. Linkage disequilibrium might explain the correlated functional status among segregating V segments, but an unknown experimental factor could not be excluded. Sequencing depth was assumed to be roughly uniform across donors in the presence/absence analyses, though that assumption may not hold. Because counts were too low, seventeen rarely observed V segments, including chromosome 9 orphons, were left out of the earlier analysis of 500 to 650 of the donors. Some IMGT-functional V segments, including TRBV6-2 and TRBV6-3, could not be told apart with the 87-base-pair reads, so those segments were excluded.

Library preparation was by the immunoSEQ multiplex PCR assay. For the multiplex PCR, a mixture combining 60 forward primers for TCR Vbeta segments and 13 reverse primers for TCR Jbeta segments was used. The CDR3 region of rearranged TCR beta genes was amplified from genomic DNA with a multiplex PCR assay. On the Illumina HiSeq System, the amplified TCR beta libraries were sequenced as 87-base-pair reads. The study's processing was this. A later analysis counted about 82 million unique TCR beta chains across the 666 repertoires, and some 11 million of these chains were shared by at least two donors. To remove PCR and sequencing errors, raw reads were error-corrected and collapsed into unique sequences using a nearest-neighbor algorithm that merged closely related sequences. V, D and J gene segments were assigned by aligning CDR3 sequences to IMGT reference sequences. For a sequence to be retained, at least a six-nucleotide match to both a V gene segment and a J gene segment was required. Rearrangements were classified as productive when the CDR3 lacked stop codons and remained in frame with V and J, and all other rearrangements were classified as non-productive. CDR3 was defined by IMGT convention, running from the second conserved V-encoded cysteine to the conserved J-encoded phenylalanine. In an earlier analysis of some 550 of the donors, sequences lacking an unambiguous match to a single V gene segment were excluded. In an earlier analysis of almost 600 of the donors, a V segment was called functional when productive rearrangements were above 56.7%, and segregating when the standard deviation between donors exceeded 5%. A statistical classification framework was developed to diagnose cytomegalovirus status using the catalog of TCR beta chain sequences. In a later analysis, V and J genes were assigned by comparing TCR nucleotide sequences against IMGT/GENE-DB human TR gene sequences. The TCRdist pipeline was used in a later analysis to assign CDR3 sequences and most-parsimonious VDJ recombination scenarios. In a later analysis, every TCR beta chain was defined by the combination of its CDR3 amino acid sequence and its V-gene family, and reads without a unique V-gene family were dropped. A later analysis removed 592 highly shared, low-generation-probability nucleotide sequences to deal with suspected cross-contamination and a sequencing artifact. In a later analysis, a clonal expansion index for each public chain was calculated from normalized within-repertoire ranks of inferred template counts. In a later analysis, generation probabilities were computed with a VDJ recombination model fitted to out-of-frame rearrangements, and the resulting probabilities were checked against IGoR. In a later analysis, TCR-TCR, TCR-HLA and TCR-CMV co-occurrence was scored with hypergeometric tests, and a repertoire-size bias correction was applied to TCR pairs. A later analysis estimated false discovery rates by permuting HLA or CMV assignments 20 times. In a later analysis, co-occurring TCRs were grouped using DBSCAN, and TCRdist sequence similarity was added for clustering within HLA-allele-positive subsets. Repertoires with fewer than 30,000 or more than 120,000 public chains, plus five repertoires with anomalous nucleotide sharing, were excluded from co-occurrence clustering. Held by TCRdb, this immuneACCESS table contains in-frame sequences only and omits some clones. Under half of the omission traces to an unresolved V gene where checked; the cause of the rest is unknown. That table furnishes V, J and clone size, whereas the DNA furnished D and trimming. A total of some 200,000 clones appear in this sample, 60% to 85% of them only once. The biggest ten clones account for around 3.1% of the sample.

The V and J genes are TRBV6-1 and TRBJ2-7, and TRBD1 matches 7 of the central bases. This clonotype was obtained from a female donor in good health and CMV-seronegative. The sequenced sample was PBMCs. For the CDR3, the sequence is CASSEFPGTVSYEQYF. In nucleotide form, the sequence is TGTGCCAGCAGTGAATTCCCTGGGACAGTCTCCTACGAGCAGTACTTC.